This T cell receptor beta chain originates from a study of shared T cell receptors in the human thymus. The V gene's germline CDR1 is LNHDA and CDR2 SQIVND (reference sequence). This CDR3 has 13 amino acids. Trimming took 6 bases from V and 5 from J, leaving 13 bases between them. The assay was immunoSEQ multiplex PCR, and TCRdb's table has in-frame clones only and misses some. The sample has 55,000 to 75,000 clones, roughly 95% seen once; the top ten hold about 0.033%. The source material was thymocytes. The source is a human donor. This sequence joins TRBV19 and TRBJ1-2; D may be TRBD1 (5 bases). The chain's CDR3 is CASSMGLLYGYTF. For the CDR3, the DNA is TGTGCCAGTAGCATGGGACTACTTTATGGCTACACCTTC.